This is a list of T cell receptor beta chains from one sample in a study of blood T cell repertoires in COVID-19. The protocol was immunoSEQ multiplex PCR, while the TCRdb copy is restricted to in-frame clones and leaves out a portion. The sample has some 150,000 clones, approximately 87% seen once. The sample consisted of peripheral blood. The receptor source for this set is a woman in her 40s with acute or convalescent COVID-19. Both conserved end residues are part of each CDR3. A D gene is named only where the DNA matches it firmly. The size of a clone is reported for some rows only, either as once, few or many, or as a class for expanded clones.

v_gene,d_gene,abundance,j_gene,CDR3nt,CDR3aa
TRBV19,TRBD1,few,TRBJ1-1,TGTGCCAGTAGTAGAGGGGGCGCCCTGAACACTGAAGCTTTCTTT,CASSRGGALNTEAFF
TRBV10-3,TRBD1,.,TRBJ2-7,TGTGCCATCAGGAGGGGACAGGCGGAATCATCCGAGCAGTACTTC,CAIRRGQAESSEQYF
TRBV19,TRBD1,.,TRBJ1-1,TGTGCCAGTAGTATAGGGCGGGGACAGGGGAACACTGAAGCTTTCTTT,CASSIGRGQGNTEAFF
TRBV6-6,.,.,TRBJ1-1,TGTGCCAGCAGGGCGGGCGGGGACACTGAAGCTTTCTTT,CASRAGGDTEAFF
TRBV12-3/TRBV12-4,.,.,TRBJ1-5,TGTGCCAGCAGTTTCGGTAGCAATCAGCCCCAGCATTTT,CASSFGSNQPQHF
TRBV27,TRBD1,.,TRBJ2-5,TGTGCCAGCAGTTCCATACAGGGGGCTGGTTGGGAGACCCAGTACTTC,CASSSIQGAGWETQYF
TRBV7-2,TRBD1,.,TRBJ1-5,TGTGCCAGCAGACAAGGACAGGGGACTCAGCCCCAGCATTTT,CASRQGQGTQPQHF
TRBV25-1,TRBD2,.,TRBJ2-5,TGTGCCAGCAGTGATTGGGGGACTAGCGGGGTACAAGAGACCCAGTACTTC,CASSDWGTSGVQETQYF
TRBV6-2/TRBV6-3,.,.,TRBJ2-2,TGTGCCAGCAGTTACTCGGTGATCGACAGGGGAGGGGACACCGGGGAGCTGTTTTTT,CASSYSVIDRGGDTGELFF
TRBV28,.,.,TRBJ1-5,TGTGCCACTTACGGACACGAGTATAGCAATCAGCCCCAGCATTTT,CATYGHEYSNQPQHF
TRBV12-3/TRBV12-4,.,few,TRBJ2-1,TGTGCCAGCAGTTTAAGGGAACAGGGAAAGCAGTTCTTC,CASSLREQGKQFF
TRBV27,TRBD2,.,TRBJ2-3,TGTGCCAGCAGCCCCTTGGGAGCGGGGGCCCACACAGATACGCAGTATTTT,CASSPLGAGAHTDTQYF
TRBV7-2,TRBD2,.,TRBJ2-7,TGTGCCAGCAGCCCCGGACTAGCGGGAGGGTACGAGCAGTACTTC,CASSPGLAGGYEQYF
TRBV12-5,.,once,TRBJ1-5,TGTGCTAGTGGTCAAGGCGGGGCAGGCGTGAATCAGCCCCAGCATTTT,CASGQGGAGVNQPQHF
TRBV4-1,TRBD1,.,TRBJ1-1,TGCGCCAGCAGCCAAGACGGGACAGGGGGTTACACTGAAGCTTTCTTT,CASSQDGTGGYTEAFF
TRBV28,TRBD1,.,TRBJ1-6,TGTGCCAGCAGTTCAGGGGGTCGGGGTAATTCACCCCTCCACTTT,CASSSGGRGNSPLHF
TRBV2,.,.,TRBJ1-2,TGTGCCATACAGGCCGTTAACTATGGCTACACCTTC,CAIQAVNYGYTF
TRBV7-6,TRBD1,.,TRBJ2-1,TGTGCCAGCAGCTTAGAAGGGGGCGCGAGCTCCTACAATGAGCAGTTCTTC,CASSLEGGASSYNEQFF
TRBV11-3,TRBD1,.,TRBJ1-1,TGTGCCAGCAGCTTAGTCCCTGACAGGGGACCCTTGAACACTGAAGCTTTCTTT,CASSLVPDRGPLNTEAFF
TRBV28,.,once,TRBJ2-7,TGTGCCAGCAGTCTAGCAGAAATCTACGAGCAGTACTTC,CASSLAEIYEQYF
TRBV12-5,.,.,TRBJ2-3,TGTGCTAGTGGCCCCAACTCAGATACGCAGTATTTT,CASGPNSDTQYF
TRBV7-9,TRBD1,.,TRBJ1-6,TGTGCCAGCAGCTTATTCAGGGGGCCGGGCAATTCACCCCTCCACTTT,CASSLFRGPGNSPLHF